These T cell receptor beta chains were read from a single sample in a study of cytomegalovirus exposure and HLA in healthy donors. Clones were read by immunoSEQ multiplex PCR, and TCRdb kept only the in-frame ones, dropping some. In the table there are 200,000 to 250,000 clones, 82% of which are singletons. The sample taken for sequencing was PBMCs. Receptor source: a woman aged 40 to 50 in good health and CMV-seronegative. Each CDR3 is given with its conserved first and last residue. A D gene is named only where the DNA matches it firmly.

j_call,d_call,v_call,cdr3_aa
TRBJ2-2,TRBD2,TRBV9,CASSVRAGGGAGELFF
TRBJ2-1,-,TRBV7-9,CASSLELSSYNEQFF
TRBJ1-3,-,TRBV19,CASTDSGTRAGNTIYF
TRBJ2-5,TRBD2,TRBV18,CASSLAGGPQETQYF
TRBJ2-1,-,TRBV7-9,CASRPDLSSYNEQFF
TRBJ2-7,-,TRBV19,CASSWTGGEQYF
TRBJ1-1,TRBD1,TRBV12-5,CASGLTQTGGSAEAFF
TRBJ1-2,TRBD1,TRBV5-1,CASSPGTGNYGYTF
TRBJ1-1,TRBD1,TRBV19,CASRGQVYTEAFF
TRBJ2-7,TRBD1,TRBV7-9,CSSSLAVGQGAYEQYF
TRBJ2-7,-,TRBV7-8,CASSPRVAHAYEQYF
TRBJ2-1,TRBD2,TRBV2,CASSYSGDYNEQFF
TRBJ1-1,-,TRBV19,CASSPRSNMNTEAFF
TRBJ2-7,-,TRBV29-1,CSVEDSIGQYF
TRBJ2-7,-,TRBV19,CASSIAASSYEQYF
TRBJ1-4,TRBD1,TRBV6-5,CASSYSTGHEKLFF
TRBJ2-1,TRBD2,TRBV30,CAWSVSGTSGVMRQFF
TRBJ2-7,TRBD1,TRBV6-6,CASSYGGTGNEQYF
TRBJ1-5,TRBD1,TRBV7-2,CASSWDRGATQPQHF
TRBJ2-3,-,TRBV10-3,CAISETDPLGDTQYF
TRBJ1-5,TRBD1,TRBV12-5,CASGLMTGESNQPQHF
TRBJ2-7,-,TRBV29-1,CSCREGAGTYEQYF
TRBJ2-3,-,TRBV7-3,CASSLIPRDTQYF
TRBJ2-6,TRBD1,TRBV15,CATSRVQGAGSGANVLTF
TRBJ2-3,-,TRBV2,CASSLRRSTDTQYF
TRBJ2-5,TRBD1,TRBV27,CASSLLGQKETQYF
TRBJ1-5,-,TRBV25-1,CASSESGRGSNQPQHF
TRBJ2-1,TRBD2,TRBV7-6,CASSLFGTSGSNEQFF
TRBJ1-4,-,TRBV9,CASSGTGGTVGEKLFF
TRBJ2-7,TRBD1,TRBV19,CASSKGQGVFYEQYF
TRBJ2-7,TRBD1,TRBV11-2,CASSLGQGTYEQYF
TRBJ1-1,TRBD1,TRBV27,CASRYRDRGGVFF
TRBJ1-2,TRBD1,TRBV5-1,CASSGTGLANYGYTF
TRBJ2-7,-,TRBV7-9,CSSSLERFQAYEQYF
TRBJ1-2,TRBD1,TRBV6-6,CASSTLGTDHNYGYTF
TRBJ1-1,TRBD1,TRBV7-9,CASSPTGGTEAFF
TRBJ2-3,-,TRBV6-5,CASSYAYQDTDTQYF
TRBJ2-2,TRBD1,TRBV15,CATSRDLRTGGAGELFF
TRBJ2-3,-,TRBV4-1,CASSPPLGATDTQYF
TRBJ2-7,TRBD2,TRBV11-2,CASRGLAGGNEQYF
TRBJ2-7,-,TRBV11-1,CASSPTRDLYEQYF
TRBJ2-7,TRBD2,TRBV27,CASNPGLAPHEQYF
TRBJ2-7,TRBD2,TRBV7-9,CASSSGLAKPYEQYF
TRBJ2-7,TRBD2,TRBV7-2,CASSLALAGYGEQYF
TRBJ1-2,-,TRBV19,CASSIGREDTF
TRBJ2-5,-,TRBV7-9,CASSLVHPGGETQYF
TRBJ2-5,TRBD1,TRBV30,CASKTGGGETQYF
TRBJ2-1,TRBD2,TRBV6-4,CASRPMAGGYNEQFF
TRBJ2-7,-,TRBV27,CASSLSNPANREQYF